This entry lists 23 T cell receptor delta chains sequenced from one sample in a study of γδ T cells in repeated Plasmodium falciparum infection listed by TCRdb under 2021. Library generation was performed with multiplex PCR. The sequencer was an Illumina MiSeq. Via CATT, TCRdb reprocessed the public reads, and rows with identical DNA were then joined. The sample table lists around 86,000 delta-chain clones, about 1.5% of them with a count of one. The leading ten clones occupy about 10% of the sample. For bulk TCR repertoire analysis, Vgamma9/Vdelta2+ and Vdelta2-negative gammadelta T cell populations were isolated by flow sorting from peripheral blood mononuclear cells. Sequencing input: gamma-delta T cells from blood. The receptors derive from a pool of human donors (malaria-infected and uninfected, not separated).

The sample holds a few counts of this clone. TCRdb has a much larger clone's protein, which differs at residue 3 from the translation of this DNA, likely because of a read error; what is shown is the protein translated from the DNA. The V gene is TRDV3, the J gene TRDJ4; 11 bases match TRDD3. The CDR3 loop spans 15 amino acids. Germline V gene sequence: CDR1 TVYSNPD, CDR2 GDNSRS (reference sequence). CDR3 amino acids: CAVSPGWGILRPLIF. The DNA of the CDR3 is TGTGCCGTTAGTCCAGGCTGGGGGATACTGAGGCCCCTGATCTTT.

Remarks on this clone: The amino acid sequence in TCRdb belongs to a much larger clone and departs from this DNA's translation at residue 17, likely a sequencing read error; the sequence shown is translated from the DNA. V usage is TRDV1 and J usage is TRDJ1; 12 positions match TRDD3. Germline matching of the DNA provided the J gene here, since TCRdb leaves it blank. Germline CDR1 reads TSWWSYY; CDR2 reads QGS. The CDR3 totals 20 residues. In DNA form, the CDR3 reads TGTGCTCTTGGGGACCGGAGAGCTGGGGGATACGAGTTGTACACCGATAGACTCATCTTT. Translation: CALGDRRAGGYELYTDRLIF.

This clone was detected many times. The J gene is TRDJ1, the V gene TRDV1, with a tentative D call TRDD3 (6 bases). The J gene comes from matching the DNA to germline here; TCRdb lacks it. This CDR3 has 19 residues. Trimming pared 2 bases from V and 0 bases from J, leaving 22 bases between. Per germline, CDR1 TSWWSYY and CDR2 QGS. The CDR3 reads CALGEGWGEILPYTDKLIF. CDR3 DNA sequence: TGTGCTCTTGGGGAAGGGTGGGGGGAGATTCTACCCTACACCGATAAACTCATCTTT.

In this sample, this clone turned up a few times. A far larger clone differs by one base, so this is likely a read error. Other DNA sequences in the same sample also yield this CDR3. V is TRDV2 and J is TRDJ1, with D possibly TRDD3 on 5 matching bases. The J gene, left out of TCRdb, was set here by checking the DNA against germline. Germline V CDR1 and CDR2: GEAIGNYY, EKD. The CDR3 spans 17 residues. Trimming pared 7 bases from V and 0 bases from J, leaving 23 bases between. CDR3 nucleotide sequence: TGTGCCTGCGATCGCCTTGGGGTGGGGTGGGACACCGATAAACTCATCTTT. As protein: CACDRLGVGWDTDKLIF.

This sequence joins TRDV2 and TRDJ1, with TRDD2 identical over 8 bases. The J gene, missing from TCRdb, was assigned here through DNA to germline matching. Germline-derived CDR1 and CDR2 are GEAIGNYY and EKD. The CDR3 is 20 amino acids. Trimming removed 0 bases from V and 0 bases from J; junction bases left unmatched: 17. CDR3 in amino acids: CACDTARTSYHRYYTDKLIF. In nucleotides, the CDR3 is TGTGCCTGTGACACCGCGCGGACTTCCTACCATAGGTACTACACCGATAAACTCATCTTT.

As concerns this clone: TCRdb assigns this DNA the protein of a much larger clone, which departs from its translation at residue 12; this likely reflects a read error, and the protein shown comes from translating the DNA. The chain carries TRDV2 and TRDJ1; D not certain. The J gene is absent in TCRdb and was assigned here via DNA matching to germline. Germline V gene sequence: CDR1 GEAIGNYY, CDR2 EKD. The CDR3 spans 16 residues. V was pared by 0 bases and J by 8 bases, with 21 bases between. The CDR3 spells CACDTVTGVPRIKLIF. As DNA, the CDR3 is TGTGCCTGTGACACCGTGACAGGTGTGCCTAGAATAAAACTCATCTTT.

This clone was seen a few times. J is TRDJ1 and V is TRDV1, with 11 bases aligning to TRDD3. TCRdb supplies no J gene; here it was assigned by aligning the nucleotide sequence to germline. Germline values: CDR1 TSWWSYY, CDR2 QGS. With 4 bases clipped from V and 1 base from J, the junction kept 23 bases outside the gene matches. This CDR3 is 22 amino acids long. CDR3 DNA: TGTGCTCTTGGGGGAATTATGTCCAATTCCTACTGGGGGATAAGGGTCACCGATAAACTCATCTTT. Translation: CALGGIMSNSYWGIRVTDKLIF.

For this clone: A far more abundant clone sits one base away, making this likely a read error. Within the sample, other DNA sequences also encode this same CDR3. The chain couples TRDV2 to TRDJ3, with D perhaps TRDD3 (6 bases). Germline V lookup: CDR1 GEAIGNYY, CDR2 EKD. The CDR3 is 18 residues long. The CDR3 nucleotides read TGCGCCTGTGACTTTACTGGGCTGCGCTCCTGGGACACCCGACAGATGTTTTTC. Its protein is CACDFTGLRSWDTRQMFF.

This clone was counted a few times. The TCRdb protein comes from a much larger clone and disagrees with this DNA's translation at residue 3, likely due to a read error; the protein given here is derived from the DNA. This sequence joins TRDV1 and TRDJ1; TRDD3 agrees at 10 bases. This CDR3 contains 17 residues. V lost 10 bases to trimming and J lost 3 bases; unmatched junction nucleotides: 17. The V gene's germline CDR1 is TSWWSYY and CDR2 QGS. As DNA, the CDR3 is TGTGCTCCTGCGACTCTCCTACGGGGGATACGATCCGATAAACTCATCTTT. It translates to CAPATLLRGIRSDKLIF.

This clone was observed a handful of times. This DNA's translation differs at residue 9 from TCRdb's protein, which comes from a much larger clone; a read error is likely, and the protein shown is translated from the DNA. V and J are TRDV2 and TRDJ1; possibly TRDD3 for D (5 bases). Assignment of the J gene here rests on matching the DNA to germline, because TCRdb gives none. Trimming cost V 1 base and J 7 bases, with 12 bases left between them. The CDR3 contains 13 residues. Germline CDR1 and CDR2: GEAIGNYY and EKD. The CDR3 DNA reads TGTGCCTGTGACACGGGATCCTCCGGTAAACTCATCTTT. Amino acid sequence: CACDTGSSGKLIF.

The sample holds many counts of this clone. The TCRdb record carries a much larger clone's protein, which differs from this DNA's translation at residue 20; a read error is the likely cause, and the protein listed here is the DNA translation. The chain employs TRDV1 and TRDJ1; 9 nucleotides align to TRDD2. There are 21 residues in the CDR3. Germline V gene data show CDR1 as TSWWSYY and CDR2 as QGS. In nucleotides, the CDR3 is TGTGCTCTTGGGGAAAAGGCCTTCCTACACCTAGTACTCCTTCACACCGATAAACTCACCTTT. Protein product: CALGEKAFLHLVLLHTDKLTF.

As to this clone: The protein TCRdb lists belongs to a much larger clone and differs from this DNA's translation at residue 13, which points to a read error; the protein shown is made from the DNA. The chain is built from TRDV2 and TRDJ1, with TRDD3 matching over 7 bases. The J gene, not given by TCRdb, was assigned here from a germline match of the nucleotide sequence. The V gene's germline CDR1 is GEAIGNYY and CDR2 EKD. CDR3 length: 16 residues. The CDR3 region has the DNA TGTGCCTGTGACCACCTGGGGGTAATGTCCACCGATAGACTCATCTTT. This codes for CACDHLGVMSTDRLIF.

Regarding this clone: A read error likely explains why the TCRdb protein, taken from a much larger clone, differs from this DNA's translation at residue 13; the protein shown is translated from the DNA. The J gene was not called, though the V gene is TRDV2; TRDD3 is taken as the D call from the table, unchecked against the DNA. Germline V gene data show CDR1 as GEAIGNYY and CDR2 as EKD. The CDR3 is 14 amino acids. The chain's CDR3 is CACDPSGGTDKLTF. The CDR3 DNA sequence: TGTGCCTGTGACCCTTCTGGGGGGACCGATAAACTCACCTTT.

With regard to this clone: This is likely an artifact of a read error, given a far larger clone one base away. At the DNA level, this CDR3 is encoded by other sequences in the same sample as well. V is TRDV1 and J is TRDJ1; 10 bases match TRDD3. V lost 2 bases, J lost 3 bases, and 33 bases stayed unmatched. Germline V CDR1 and CDR2: TSWWSYY, QGS. There are 25 residues in the CDR3. CDR3 sequence reads: CALGEMKGVLRFDWGIRGDADKLIF. In DNA, the CDR3 is TGTGCTCTTGGGGAAATGAAAGGCGTCCTACGTTTCGACTGGGGGATTCGGGGGGACGCCGATAAACTCATCTTT.

This clone was found a few times. The amino acid sequence in TCRdb belongs to a much larger clone and departs from this DNA's translation at residue 15, likely a sequencing read error; the sequence shown is translated from the DNA. The CDR3 bases are TGTGCTCTTGGGGCCAAACCCATCGTACTGGGGGGTAAACTCACCTTT. Its translation is CALGAKPIVLGGKLTF. No call exists for the J gene, whereas the V gene is TRDV1; the DNA was not used to check the table's D call, TRDD3. There are 16 residues in the CDR3. CDR1 is TSWWSYY, CDR2 QGS, per germline.

This clone was counted a few times. Translating this DNA gives a protein that differs at residue 4 from the TCRdb one, which belongs to a much larger clone; a read error is likely, and the protein shown is this translation. V is TRDV2 and J is TRDJ1, with D perhaps TRDD3 (5 bases). Germline-derived CDR1 and CDR2 are GEAIGNYY and EKD. There are 18 residues in the CDR3. In nucleotides, the CDR3 is TGTGCCTGTGGCACCGTCGATCGAACAGGGGAGTACACCGATAAACTCATCTTT. Amino acids: CACGTVDRTGEYTDKLIF.

This clone was found many times. This likely reflects a read error, since a far larger clone is one base away. The same CDR3 arises from other DNA sequences in this sample as well. The chain carries TRDV2 and TRDJ1; D ambiguous. The CDR3 length is 15 residues. CDR1 and CDR2 (germline): GEAIGNYY, EKD. CDR3 bases: TGTGCCTGTGACACCGTGGTACCCGACACCGACAAACTCATCTTT. This encodes CACDTVVPDTDKLIF.

For this clone: This DNA's translation and the protein TCRdb lists, from a much larger clone, do not match at residue 12, likely due to a read error; the protein shown is translated from the DNA. There is no J gene call, but TRDV2 is given as the V gene; TRDD2 reflects the table's D call only, with no check against the DNA. Germline V gene lookup returns CDR1 GEAIGNYY and CDR2 EKD. The CDR3 extends over 14 amino acids. The DNA for the CDR3 is TGTGCCTGTGACACCCTTCCTACTGCCGATAAATTCATCTTT. Its protein product is CACDTLPTADKFIF.

At least ten counts were recorded for this clone. The TCRdb protein, from a much larger clone, departs from this DNA's translation at residue 18, likely by read error; the protein shown derives from the DNA. The chain carries TRDV1 and TRDJ1, with D perhaps matching TRDD3 (5 bases). This CDR3 has 19 residues. Looked up from germline, CDR1 is TSWWSYY and CDR2 is QGS. In DNA form, the CDR3 reads TGTGCTCTTGGGAACTGGAGCCGCGTACTGGAGGGGAACACCGATAAACTCACCTTT. Protein: CALGNWSRVLEGNTDKLTF.

With respect to this clone: A far larger clone is off by one base, so a read error is likely. Other nucleotide sequences in the sample specify the same CDR3. The chain has TRDV1 and TRDJ1; 8 bases fit TRDD3. TCRdb records no J gene; here it was assigned by comparing the DNA to germline. Germline V gene data show CDR1 as TSWWSYY and CDR2 as QGS. CDR3 length equals 19 residues. The CDR3 DNA reads TGTGCTCTGGGGGAACTAGTATCCGTTGTACTGGGGGACACCGATAAACTCATCTTT. It is translated as CALGELVSVVLGDTDKLIF.

For this clone: The protein TCRdb gives is from a much larger clone and does not agree with this DNA's translation at residue 19, likely a read error; the protein shown here comes from the DNA. Here the V gene is TRDV2, but the J gene went uncalled; the D call of TRDD3 is as the table states it, not checked on the DNA. The CDR3 is made up of 21 amino acids. Germline-derived CDR1 and CDR2 are GEAIGNYY and EKD. DNA for the CDR3: TGTGCCTGTGACACCGTTTTCGGCTTAAAACCTGGGGACCCGTCCACCGATAAACCCATCTTT. Translated: CACDTVFGLKPGDPSTDKPIF.

This clone came up a few times. The TCRdb protein, from a much larger clone, departs from this DNA's translation at residue 19, likely by read error; the protein shown derives from the DNA. The chain uses TRDV1 and TRDJ1; 13 bases are a match to TRDD3. Since TCRdb gives no J gene, matching the DNA to germline was used here to assign it. The ends lost 2 bases at V and 9 bases at J; junction bases unmatched: 27. The CDR3 extends over 22 amino acids. In germline, CDR1 is TSWWSYY, CDR2 QGS. CDR3 amino acids: CALGEARTGGYALTIGFFELIF. CDR3 nucleotide sequence: TGTGCTCTTGGGGAAGCTAGAACTGGGGGATACGCGTTAACGATTGGATTTTTTGAACTCATCTTT.

Remarks on this clone: This sequence is one base from a far larger clone and is likely a read error. The identical CDR3 is also encoded by other nucleotide sequences in the sample. The rearrangement joins TRDV2 to TRDJ1; tentative D call: TRDD3 (6 bases). No J gene was available from TCRdb, and it was assigned here by a germline match of the DNA. Looked up from germline, CDR1 is GEAIGNYY and CDR2 is EKD. This CDR3 has 16 amino acids. The V gene lost 7 bases and the J gene lost 2 bases, with 22 bases spanning the gap. CDR3 nucleotide sequence: TGTGCCTGGGAAGGTTGGGGATCCAACTATACCGATAAACTCATCTTT. Residues: CAWEGWGSNYTDKLIF.